These T cell receptor beta chains were read from a single sample in a study of blood T cells in healthy people across ages. From the 5' RACE reads, TCRdb called clonotypes with MiXCR, one entry per CDR3 protein. The sample lists about 1.8 million distinct CDR3 sequences, around half seen once, with approximately 2.1% in the top ten. Specimen: blood. Receptors were obtained from a woman aged 40 to 50 in good health. The CDR3 runs from the conserved cysteine through the conserved F or W. A D gene is named only where the DNA matches it firmly. Where a row states a size, it is once, few, many or the class of an expanded clone; other rows omit it.

d_call,v_call,j_call,clone_size,cdr3_nt,cdr3_aa
.,TRBV28,TRBJ2-1,few,TGTGCCAGCAGTCCCTCCGGGGGTCCTGGGTACAATGAGCAGTTCTTC,CASSPSGGPGYNEQFF
TRBD2,TRBV7-9,TRBJ2-3,few,TGTGCCAGCAGCCGAACTAGCGGGGTTGGGGATACGCAGTATTTT,CASSRTSGVGDTQYF
.,TRBV10-2,TRBJ1-2,.,TGCGCCAGCCGAGTAGACCTTAACTATGGCTACACCTTC,CASRVDLNYGYTF
.,TRBV5-1,TRBJ2-4,.,TGCGCCAGCAGCATCTGGTCCAACATCCGGGCCGACGTCAAAAACATTCGGTACTTC,CASSIWSNIRADVKNIRYF
TRBD2,TRBV6-5,TRBJ2-3,.,TGTGCCAGCAGTTCTGACGGGGGGGCCTACACAGATACGCAGTATTTT,CASSSDGGAYTDTQYF
.,TRBV29-1,TRBJ2-5,.,TGCAGCGTTGTTGGAGGATGGCAAGAGACCCAGTACTTC,CSVVGGWQETQYF
.,TRBV27,TRBJ2-7,.,TGTGCCAGCAGTTGGGCCAGGGGTTACGAGCAGTACTTC,CASSWARGYEQYF
TRBD2,TRBV20-1,TRBJ2-1,.,TGCAGTGCAAGGACTAGCGGGGGGACCAGCTCCTACAATGAGCAGTTCTTC,CSARTSGGTSSYNEQFF
.,TRBV7-2,TRBJ1-6,.,TGTGCCAGCGGGGGAAGGGATAATTCACCCCTCCACTTT,CASGGRDNSPLHF
TRBD2,TRBV2,TRBJ2-7,few,TGTGCCAGCAGGAGCGGGGGCTACGAGCAGTACTTC,CASRSGGYEQYF
.,TRBV13,TRBJ2-3,.,TGTGCCAGCAGCGGGGGGGCGGGAGATACGCAGTATTTT,CASSGGAGDTQYF
.,TRBV6-5,TRBJ2-7,few,TGTGCCAGCAGTTACTCGAGGGGGTTTGGGTACGAGCAGTACTTC,CASSYSRGFGYEQYF
TRBD2,TRBV9,TRBJ2-3,.,TGTGCCAGCAGCGTGACTAGCGGGGGGGTTGGCGCAGATACGCAGTATTTT,CASSVTSGGVGADTQYF
TRBD2,TRBV15,TRBJ2-6,.,TGTGCCACCAGCAGAGCTGCGGGAGACTCTGGGGCCAACGTCCTGACTTTC,CATSRAAGDSGANVLTF
.,TRBV9,TRBJ1-2,.,TGTGCCAGCACCCGAGATGAGTCGGGGAGTTGGTACTATGGCTACACCTTC,CASTRDESGSWYYGYTF